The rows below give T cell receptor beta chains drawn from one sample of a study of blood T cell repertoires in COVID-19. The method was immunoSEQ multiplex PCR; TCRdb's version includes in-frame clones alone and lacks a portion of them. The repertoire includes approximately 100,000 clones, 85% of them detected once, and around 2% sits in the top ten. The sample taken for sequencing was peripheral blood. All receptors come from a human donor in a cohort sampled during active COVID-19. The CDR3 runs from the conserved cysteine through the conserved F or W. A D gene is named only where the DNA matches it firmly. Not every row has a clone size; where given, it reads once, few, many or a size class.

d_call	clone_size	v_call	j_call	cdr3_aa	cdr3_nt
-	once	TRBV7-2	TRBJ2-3	CASSLAGVDTQYF	TGTGCCAGCAGCTTAGCGGGAGTAGATACGCAGTATTTT
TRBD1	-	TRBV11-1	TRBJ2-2	CASSPRQGWNTGELFF	TGTGCCAGCAGCCCTAGACAGGGGTGGAACACCGGGGAGCTGTTTTTT
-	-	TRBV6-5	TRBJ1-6	CASRASDNSPLHF	TGTGCCAGCAGGGCCTCTGATAATTCACCCCTCCACTTT
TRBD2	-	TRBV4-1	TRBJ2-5	CASSQPFGGTRQETQYF	TGCGCCAGCAGCCAACCCTTCGGCGGGACTAGACAAGAGACCCAGTACTTC
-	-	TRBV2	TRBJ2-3	CAISQSQASTDTQYF	TGTGCCATCTCGCAATCCCAGGCTAGCACAGATACGCAGTATTTT
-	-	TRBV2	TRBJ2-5	CASSEPLYTGVGFPQETQYF	TGTGCCAGCAGTGAACCCCTCTATACGGGAGTTGGCTTTCCCCAAGAGACCCAGTACTTC
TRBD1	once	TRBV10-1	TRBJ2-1	CASRTGTGTYNEQFF	TGCGCCAGCAGAACCGGGACAGGGACCTACAATGAGCAGTTCTTC
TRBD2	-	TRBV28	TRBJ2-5	CASSLWRLAGIEEETQYF	TGTGCCAGCAGTTTATGGCGACTAGCGGGAATAGAAGAAGAGACCCAGTACTTC
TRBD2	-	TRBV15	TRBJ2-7	CATSKLAGLSYEQYF	TGTGCCACCAGCAAACTAGCGGGACTCTCCTACGAGCAGTACTTC
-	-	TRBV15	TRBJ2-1	CATSSAGDPYNEQFF	TGTGCCACCAGCTCGGCAGGGGACCCTTACAATGAGCAGTTCTTC
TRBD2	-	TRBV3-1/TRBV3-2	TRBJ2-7	CASSRLGLAGNYEQYF	TGTGCCAGCAGCCGACTGGGACTAGCGGGAAACTACGAGCAGTACTTC
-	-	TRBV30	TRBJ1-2	CAWSQGAYGYTF	TGTGCCTGGAGCCAGGGCGCTTATGGCTACACCTTC
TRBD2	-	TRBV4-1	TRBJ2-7	CASSQGTSGGYEQYF	TGCGCCAGCAGCCAAGGGACTAGCGGGGGCTACGAGCAGTACTTC
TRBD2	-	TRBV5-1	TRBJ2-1	CASSLPTGGDYNEQFF	TGCGCCAGCAGCTTGCCTACGGGAGGAGACTACAATGAGCAGTTCTTC
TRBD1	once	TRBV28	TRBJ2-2	CASKGTGLWTGELFF	TGTGCCAGCAAGGGGACAGGGTTATGGACCGGGGAGCTGTTTTTT
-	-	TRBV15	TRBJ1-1	CATSPRGGSNTEAFF	TGTGCCACCAGCCCTCGAGGAGGGTCGAACACTGAAGCTTTCTTT
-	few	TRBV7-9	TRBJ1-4	CASSDNQGPNEKLFF	TGTGCCAGCAGCGACAATCAGGGGCCTAATGAAAAACTGTTTTTT
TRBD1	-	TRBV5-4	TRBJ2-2	CASRSGTGHTGELFF	TGTGCCAGCAGGTCCGGGACAGGGCACACCGGGGAGCTGTTTTTT
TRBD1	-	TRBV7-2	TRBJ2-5	CASSSPRDRVQETQYF	TGTGCCAGCAGCTCCCCCCGGGACAGGGTTCAAGAGACCCAGTACTTC
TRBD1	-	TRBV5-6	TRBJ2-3	CASSLGGQGIDTQYF	TGTGCCAGCAGCTTAGGGGGACAGGGGATTGATACGCAGTATTTT
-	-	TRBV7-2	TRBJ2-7	CASSLGAVSYEQYF	TGTGCCAGCAGCTTGGGGGCAGTCTCCTACGAGCAGTACTTC
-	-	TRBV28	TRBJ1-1	CASSAGGGYDTEAFF	TGTGCCAGCAGTGCCGGGGGAGGTTACGACACTGAAGCTTTCTTT
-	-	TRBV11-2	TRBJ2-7	CASSLVRGSYEQYF	TGTGCCAGCAGCTTAGTTCGGGGCTCCTACGAGCAGTACTTC
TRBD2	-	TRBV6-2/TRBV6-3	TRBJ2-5	CASSGRGSGVPETQYF	TGTGCCAGCAGTGGAAGAGGTAGCGGGGTCCCGGAGACCCAGTACTTC
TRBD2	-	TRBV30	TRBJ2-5	CAWSVGVAGGPGRETQYF	TGTGCCTGGAGTGTAGGGGTAGCGGGAGGGCCAGGAAGGGAGACCCAGTACTTC
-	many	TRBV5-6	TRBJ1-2	CASRSNNYGYTF	TGTGCCAGCAGGAGCAATAACTATGGCTACACCTTC
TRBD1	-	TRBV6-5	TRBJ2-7	CASSRTGNPYEQYF	TGTGCCAGCAGTCGGACAGGGAATCCGTACGAGCAGTACTTC
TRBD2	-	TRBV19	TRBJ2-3	CASSHTSGTTDTQYF	TGTGCCAGTAGCCATACTAGCGGGACCACAGATACGCAGTATTTT
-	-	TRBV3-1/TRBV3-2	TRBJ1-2	CASSPYWAVEGLGYTF	TGTGCCAGCAGCCCCTATTGGGCTGTGGAGGGCCTAGGCTACACCTTC
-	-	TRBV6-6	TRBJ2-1	CASSDRTIGDPEQFF	TGTGCCAGCAGCGACAGGACAATTGGGGATCCTGAGCAGTTCTTC
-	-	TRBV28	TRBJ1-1	CATEEDTEAFF	TGTGCCACGGAGGAAGACACTGAAGCTTTCTTT
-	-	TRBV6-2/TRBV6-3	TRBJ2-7	CASSYGQSEQYF	TGTGCCAGCAGTTACGGGCAAAGCGAGCAGTACTTC
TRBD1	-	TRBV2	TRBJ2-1	CASRITGTGLEQFF	TGTGCCAGCCGGATCACCGGGACAGGGCTGGAGCAGTTCTTC
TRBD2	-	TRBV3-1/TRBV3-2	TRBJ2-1	CASSQESSSSGYNEQFF	TGTGCCAGCAGCCAAGAATCCAGTTCTAGCGGCTACAATGAGCAGTTCTTC
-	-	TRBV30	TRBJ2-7	CAWGLPGTPSYEQYF	TGTGCCTGGGGTCTTCCCGGGACACCTAGCTACGAGCAGTACTTC
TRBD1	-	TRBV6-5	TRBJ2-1	CASIGRGRVEQFF	TGTGCCAGCATAGGCAGGGGGCGCGTTGAGCAGTTCTTC
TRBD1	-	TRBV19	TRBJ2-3	CASSFSGGDTQYF	TGTGCCAGTAGCTTCTCAGGGGGAGATACGCAGTATTTT
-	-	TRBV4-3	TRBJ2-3	CASSQQAGSTDTQYF	TGCGCCAGCAGCCAACAGGCGGGGAGCACAGATACGCAGTATTTT
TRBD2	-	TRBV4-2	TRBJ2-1	CASAQSGLAVSSYNEQFF	TGTGCCAGCGCTCAGTCGGGACTAGCGGTGAGCTCCTACAATGAGCAGTTCTTC
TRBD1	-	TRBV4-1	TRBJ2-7	CASKPGQGAYEQYF	TGCGCCAGCAAACCGGGACAGGGAGCCTACGAGCAGTACTTC
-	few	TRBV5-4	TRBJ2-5	CASSLSGGGETQYF	TGTGCCAGCAGCTTAAGCGGAGGCGGAGAGACCCAGTACTTC
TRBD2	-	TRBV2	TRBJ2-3	CASSWTGGADTQYF	TGTGCCAGCTCCTGGACGGGGGGGGCAGATACGCAGTATTTT